Each of the 23 T cell receptor beta chains below was sequenced from the same sample in a study of CD8 T cells in ankylosing spondylitis. Using its own MiXCR run on the 5' RACE reads, TCRdb lists one record per CDR3 protein. The sample shows about 280,000 distinct CDR3 sequences, about 20% of them seen only once. Sequenced material: blood, either unsorted or a sorted T cell fraction (not recorded which). The receptors were sampled from a male donor with ankylosing spondylitis or in good health (not recorded which).

This chain connects TRBV28 to TRBJ2-3, with D unresolved. Trimming shortened V by 5 bases and J by 9 bases, and 24 bases separated the two germline ends. This CDR3 is built from 16 residues. CDR1 MDHEN and CDR2 SYDVKM come from the germline V gene. The CDR3 DNA reads as TGTGCCAGCAGTCCAATGCCGAAACCAGCCTCCCGGACGCAGTATTTT. This encodes CASSPMPKPASRTQYF.

This clonotype was counted only a few times. The rearrangement links TRBV5-4 to TRBJ1-6, with 9 bases matching TRBD1. The CDR3 covers 16 residues. Trimming removed 2 bases from V and 7 bases from J; junction bases left unmatched: 7. Per germline, CDR1 SGHNT and CDR2 YYREEE (reference sequence). CDR3: CASSFRAGQGNSPLHF. CDR3 coding DNA: TGTGCCAGCAGCTTTCGCGCGGGACAGGGAAATTCACCCCTCCACTTT. Full variable domain (remainder filled in from reference TRBV5-4 and TRBJ1-6): ETGVTQSPTHLIKTRGQQVTLRCSSQSGHNTVSWYQQALGQGPQFIFQYYREEENGRGNFPPRFSGLQFPNYSSELNVNALELDDSALYLCASSFRAGQGNSPLHFGNGTRLTVT.

This clonotype was counted between two and nine times. The genes are TRBV15 and TRBJ2-3, with no clear D. Trimming pared 1 base from V and 3 bases from J, leaving 14 bases between. The CDR3 contains 16 residues. In germline, CDR1 is LNHNV, CDR2 YYDKDF (reference sequence). CDR3 in DNA: TGTGCCACCAGCAGAGTCGGGCAGAAAGTAACAGATACGCAGTATTTT. Protein sequence: CATSRVGQKVTDTQYF.

This chain connects TRBV5-6 to TRBJ2-2, with TRBD2 matching over 8 bases. CDR1 is SGHDT, CDR2 YYEEEE, per germline. Trimming cost V 4 bases and J 0 bases; bases outside gene matches: 11. This CDR3 has 18 amino acids. The CDR3 DNA sequence: TGTGCCAGCAGCCTTTGGGGCTTACTAGCGGCGAACACCGGGGAGCTGTTTTTT. It translates to CASSLWGLLAANTGELFF.

This clonotype turned up a few times. The chain carries TRBV12-3 or TRBV12-4 and TRBJ2-2, with TRBD2 matching over 11 bases. V gave up 0 bases and J gave up 5 bases; unmatched junction bases: 14. The CDR3 totals 20 residues. CDR3 nucleotide sequence: TGTGCCAGCAGTTTAGCGACTAGCGGGGTCTTGATAAATAGGACCGGGGAGCTGTTTTTT. Translated: CASSLATSGVLINRTGELFF.

The V gene is TRBV6-1, the J gene TRBJ2-1; maybe TRBD1 (7 bases). V lost 5 bases and J lost 4, with 15 bases in between. The CDR3 runs to 15 residues. Germline loops: CDR1 MNHNS, CDR2 SASEGT. CDR3 sequence (DNA): TGTGCCAGCAGTCTCAGGGGGGCAGATTACAATGAGCAGTTCTTC. Protein product: CASSLRGADYNEQFF.

This clonotype was detected ten times or more. The rearrangement joins TRBV29-1 to TRBJ1-2, with D perhaps TRBD1 (5 bases). Per germline, CDR1 SQVTM and CDR2 ANQGSEA. The CDR3 sequence is 13 residues long. Trimming shortened V by 7 bases and J by 4 bases, and 16 bases separated the two germline ends. This CDR3 reads CSALGGARYGYTF. The CDR3 nucleotides are TGCAGCGCGCTCGGAGGGGCGCGCTATGGCTACACCTTC.

This clonotype showed up just a few times. V gene TRBV6-5 combines with J gene TRBJ1-4; 7 bases are shared with TRBD1. V gave up 4 bases and J gave up 7 bases; unmatched junction bases: 6. Germline loops: CDR1 MNHEY, CDR2 SVGAGI. The CDR3 has 14 amino acids. CDR3 sequence (DNA): TGTGCCAGCAGTTTGACAGGGAGGCGTGAAAAACTGTTTTTT. Its translation is CASSLTGRREKLFF.

V gene TRBV7-9 combines with J gene TRBJ1-1, with D maybe TRBD1 (6 bases). Between the trimmed V and J ends, which lost 4 bases and 7 bases, there was a span of 16 bases. CDR1 and CDR2 from the germline V gene are SEHNR and FQNEAQ (reference sequence). CDR3 length equals 14 residues. CDR3 nucleotide sequence: TGTGCCAGCAGCTCCTTAGGGGGGACAAGTGAAGCTTTCTTT. The encoded protein is CASSSLGGTSEAFF. The complete variable domain, with remaining parts taken from reference TRBV7-9 and TRBJ1-1, reads DTGVSQNPRHKITKRGQNVTFRCDPISEHNRLYWYRQTLGQGPEFLTYFQNEAQLEKSRLLSDRFSAERPKGSFSTLEIQRTEQGDSAMYLCASSSLGGTSEAFFGQGTRLTVV.

V usage is TRBV12-3 or TRBV12-4 and J usage is TRBJ2-1, with 14 positions matching TRBD2. J gave up 4 bases and V 6 bases, and 14 bases lay outside the gene matches. CDR3 length: 19 residues. The CDR3 DNA is TGTGCCAGCAGGAGCGGTCCCGGGACTAGCGGGAGTACGTACAATGAGCAGTTCTTC. Translation gives CASRSGPGTSGSTYNEQFF.

This clonotype was counted only a few times. The gene calls are TRBV28 and TRBJ2-5; perhaps TRBD1 as D (6 bases). Trimming took 6 bases from V and 5 from J, leaving 19 bases between them. Germline V gene sequence: CDR1 MDHEN, CDR2 SYDVKM. CDR3 length: 15 residues. This CDR3 reads CASRLDRGGPETQYF. CDR3 DNA: TGTGCCAGCAGACTAGATCGAGGGGGTCCGGAGACCCAGTACTTC.

Remarks on this clonotype: The junction shows a germline mismatch at one end, possibly a read error. The chain employs TRBV20-1 and TRBJ2-6; 7 nucleotides line up with TRBD1. The CDR3 has 15 residues. Germline assignment: CDR1 DFQATT and CDR2 SNEGSKA (reference sequence). Here the CDR3 DNA reads TGCAGTGCTGACGACAGGGCCTCTGAGGCCAACGTCCTGACTTTC. Its translation is CSADDRASEANVLTF.

This clonotype was seen a handful of times. The gene calls are TRBV28 and TRBJ2-5; 7 bases agree with TRBD1. Germline assignment: CDR1 MDHEN and CDR2 SYDVKM. The V and J ends lost 1 base and 4 bases, in that order; junction bases with no gene match: 0. The CDR3 has 13 amino acids. CDR3 loop: CASSLYRGETQYF. The CDR3 DNA reads TGTGCCAGCAGTTTATACAGGGGAGAGACCCAGTACTTC.

In its sample, this clonotype was seen many times. This rearrangement joins TRBV10-3 to TRBJ2-3; perhaps TRBD2 as D (6 bases). The length of the CDR3 is 15 residues. Trimming stripped 7 bases from V and 0 bases from J, with 14 bases between. Germline assignment: CDR1 ENHRY and CDR2 SYGVKD. CDR3 DNA: TGTGCCATCAAGTTGGGGGAGGCAAGCACAGATACGCAGTATTTT. Protein sequence: CAIKLGEASTDTQYF.

The chain carries TRBV10-3 and TRBJ2-1, with 12 bases lining up with TRBD2. The CDR3 has 15 amino acids. Per germline, CDR1 ENHRY and CDR2 SYGVKD. The J segment lost 7 bases and the V segment lost 4 bases, leaving 5 bases of the junction unmatched. CDR3 protein: CAISVLAGGANEQFF. In DNA form, the CDR3 reads TGTGCCATCAGTGTACTAGCGGGAGGTGCAAATGAGCAGTTCTTC.

The chain is built from TRBV6-1 and TRBJ1-4; D unresolved. V was shortened by 6 bases and J by 3 bases, with 11 bases between the two germline ends. CDR1 is MNHNS and CDR2 is SASEGT in the germline V gene. The CDR3 is 14 amino acids. CDR3 protein: CASRRTAPNEKLFF. CDR3 DNA sequence: TGTGCCAGCAGGAGGACGGCCCCTAATGAAAAACTGTTTTTT.

The chain is built from TRBV12-3 or TRBV12-4 and TRBJ1-6; 7 bases are a match to TRBD1. This CDR3 has 13 residues. The junction had 2 bases not matched to a gene; V was cut back by 5 bases and J by 7 bases. The DNA of the CDR3 is TGTGCCAGCAGTCCAGGGGGGAATTCACCCCTCCACTTT. Its translation is CASSPGGNSPLHF.

This clonotype was recorded a few times. The gene calls are TRBV12-3 or TRBV12-4 and TRBJ2-5; 10 bases are a match to TRBD2. The CDR3 has 17 residues. The V segment lost 2 bases and the J segment 5 bases; nucleotides outside the gene matches: 11. CDR3 coding DNA: TGTGCCAGCAGTTTAAATAGCAGGTCTAGCGGGGGTGAGACCCAGTACTTC. Protein sequence: CASSLNSRSSGGETQYF.

The table lists this clonotype with a few counts. This chain joins TRBV27 and TRBJ2-1, with 10 bases matching TRBD2. Unmatched junction bases numbered 10, after V lost 7 bases and J lost 1 base. CDR1 and CDR2 (germline): MNHEY, SMNVEV (reference sequence). CDR3 length: 17 amino acids. The CDR3 DNA reads as TGTGCCAGCACTAGCGGGAGCGCGTTGGGTTCCTACAATGAGCAGTTCTTC. Its translation: CASTSGSALGSYNEQFF.

V gene TRBV7-2 combines with J gene TRBJ1-5, with no clear D. Deletions cut 5 bases from V and 5 bases from J, with 10 bases between. The CDR3 has 13 residues. Per the germline V gene, CDR1 is SGHTA and CDR2 is FQGNSA. Here the CDR3 reads CASSPSRYQPQHF. For the CDR3, the DNA is TGTGCCAGCAGCCCCAGCAGGTATCAGCCCCAGCATTTT.

V and J are TRBV12-3 or TRBV12-4 and TRBJ1-1, with D perhaps matching TRBD1 (5 bases). V was clipped by 3 bases and J by 5 bases, with 13 bases between them. There are 14 residues in the CDR3. CDR3 nucleotides: TGTGCCAGCAGTTTGCCCTCACGGGGGACTGAAGCTTTCTTT. Its protein product is CASSLPSRGTEAFF.

The chain carries TRBV21-1 and TRBJ2-7; the table names TRBD2, a call not compared with the DNA. TRBV21-1 is termed a pseudogene. CDR3 size: 16 residues. CDR3 bases: TGTGCCAGCAGCAAAGATCGGCTAGCGGGAAATAACGAGCAGTACGTC. Encoded protein: CASSKDRLAGNNEQYV.

This clonotype was observed a handful of times. The chain carries TRBV5-1 and TRBJ2-1; TRBD2 matches 8 bases. Per the germline V gene, CDR1 is SGHRS and CDR2 is YFSETQ. There are 15 residues in the CDR3. Trimming removed 2 bases from V and 5 bases from J; junction bases left unmatched: 6. CDR3 amino acids: CASSFAGLADNEQFF. CDR3 DNA sequence: TGCGCCAGCAGCTTCGCCGGACTAGCCGACAATGAGCAGTTCTTC.